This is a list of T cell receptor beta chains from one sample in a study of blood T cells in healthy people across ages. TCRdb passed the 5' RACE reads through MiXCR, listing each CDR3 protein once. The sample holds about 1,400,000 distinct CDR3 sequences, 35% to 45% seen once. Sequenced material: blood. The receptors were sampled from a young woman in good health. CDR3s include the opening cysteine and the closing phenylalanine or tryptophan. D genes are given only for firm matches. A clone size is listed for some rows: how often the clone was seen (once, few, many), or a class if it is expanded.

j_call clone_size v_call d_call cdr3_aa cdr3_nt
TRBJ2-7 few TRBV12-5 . CASVTGTEQYF TGTGCTAGTGTAACAGGGACCGAGCAGTACTTC
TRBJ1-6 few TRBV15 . CATSRVEYDSPLHF TGTGCCACCAGCAGAGTTGAATATGATTCACCCCTCCACTTT
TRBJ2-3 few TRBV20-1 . CSAAELGGLSTDTQYF TGCAGTGCGGCGGAATTGGGGGGGCTAAGCACAGATACGCAGTATTTT
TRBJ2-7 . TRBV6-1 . CASSDYGSGSYEQYF TGTGCCAGCAGTGATTACGGGAGCGGCTCCTACGAGCAGTACTTC
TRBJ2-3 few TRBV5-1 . CASTYGTGSTDTQYF TGCGCCAGCACATACGGGACGGGGTCCACAGATACGCAGTATTTT
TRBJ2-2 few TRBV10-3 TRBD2 CAISDWAGVGTGELFF TGTGCCATCAGTGATTGGGCGGGAGTCGGTACCGGGGAGCTGTTTTTT
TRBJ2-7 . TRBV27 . CASGVRDGVYEQYF TGTGCCAGCGGTGTCCGGGACGGTGTCTACGAGCAGTACTTC
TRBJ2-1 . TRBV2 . CASSGSLGQGYNEQFF TGTGCCAGCAGTGGTTCGTTAGGGCAGGGGTACAATGAGCAGTTCTTC
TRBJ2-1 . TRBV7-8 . CASDEGLGNNEQFF TGTGCCAGCGATGAGGGACTGGGGAACAATGAGCAGTTCTTC
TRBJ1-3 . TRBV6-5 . CASSYSPGLSSSGNTIYF TGTGCCAGCAGTTACTCGCCGGGCCTCTCGAGCTCTGGAAACACCATATATTTT
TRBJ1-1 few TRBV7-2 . CASSPGTYLNTEAFF TGTGCCAGCAGCCCGGGGACTTATTTGAACACTGAAGCTTTCTTT
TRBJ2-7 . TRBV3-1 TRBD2 CASSLWASGDNEQYF TGTGCCAGCAGCCTGTGGGCTAGCGGGGACAATGAGCAGTACTTC
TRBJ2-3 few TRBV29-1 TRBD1 CSVSLHRGSPDTQYF TGCAGCGTTAGCCTCCACAGGGGGTCCCCAGATACGCAGTATTTT
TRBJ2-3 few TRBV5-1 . CASSHPGWIDTQYF TGCGCCAGCAGTCACCCCGGCTGGATAGATACGCAGTATTTT
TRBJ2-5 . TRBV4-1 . CASSRDVNNEQYF TGCGCCAGCAGCCGGGACGTAAACAATGAGCAGTACTTC
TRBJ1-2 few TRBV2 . CASSEGEGAYGYTF TGTGCCAGCAGTGAAGGGGAAGGGGCCTATGGCTACACCTTC
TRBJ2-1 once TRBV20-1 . CSAENRQAGGQFF TGCAGTGCTGAAAACAGACAGGCCGGTGGGCAGTTCTTC
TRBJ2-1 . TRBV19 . CASSRRGGTYNEQFF TGTGCCAGTAGCCGAAGGGGGGGAACCTACAATGAGCAGTTCTTC
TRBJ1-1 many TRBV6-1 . CASSEAGTEAFF TGTGCCAGCAGTGAAGCTGGAACTGAAGCTTTCTTT
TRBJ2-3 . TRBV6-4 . CASSGGSDTDTQYF TGTGCCAGCAGTGGGGGTTCTGATACAGATACGCAGTATTTT
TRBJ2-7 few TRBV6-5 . CASRYSVRVDEQYF TGTGCCAGCAGGTATTCGGTCAGGGTTGACGAGCAGTACTTC
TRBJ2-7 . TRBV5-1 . CASSFGLQGPYNEQYF TGCGCCAGCAGCTTTGGGCTACAGGGTCCCTACAATGAGCAGTACTTC
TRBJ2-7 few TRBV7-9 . CASSSGSSVHEQYF TGTGCCAGCAGCTCGGGGTCGAGTGTCCACGAGCAGTACTTC
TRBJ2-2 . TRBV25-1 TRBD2 CASTLSGGVNTGELFF TGTGCCAGCACCCTTTCGGGGGGTGTGAACACCGGGGAGCTGTTTTTT
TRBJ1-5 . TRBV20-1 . CSARDINQPQHF TGCAGTGCTAGAGATATCAATCAGCCCCAGCATTTT
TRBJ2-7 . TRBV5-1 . CASIAVGGSYNEQYF TGCGCCAGCATTGCCGTCGGAGGGTCCTACAATGAGCAGTACTTC
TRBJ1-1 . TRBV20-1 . CSARVRALLRTEAFF TGCAGTGCTAGAGTCCGGGCCCTACTGAGAACTGAAGCTTTCTTT
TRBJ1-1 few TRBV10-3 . CAITMGGNTEAFF TGTGCCATCACCATGGGAGGGAACACTGAAGCTTTCTTT
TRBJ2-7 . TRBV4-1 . CASSQEDGADLYEQYF TGCGCCAGCAGCCAAGAAGATGGGGCGGACCTCTACGAGCAGTACTTC
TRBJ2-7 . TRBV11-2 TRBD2 CASSGRPKYEQYF TGTGCCAGTAGCGGGAGGCCTAAGTACGAGCAGTACTTC
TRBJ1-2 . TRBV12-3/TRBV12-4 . CASRGSPGKGYTF TGTGCCAGCAGAGGGTCCCCGGGTAAGGGCTACACCTTC
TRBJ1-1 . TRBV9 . CASSVVLASFGGDTEAFF TGTGCCAGCAGCGTAGTGTTGGCTAGCTTCGGGGGAGACACTGAAGCTTTCTTT
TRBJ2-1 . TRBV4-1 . CASSQLSGQYNEQFF TGCGCCAGCAGCCAGTTAAGCGGGCAGTACAATGAGCAGTTCTTC
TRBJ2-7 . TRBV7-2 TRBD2 CASSLNNLGLAVYEQYF TGTGCCAGCAGCTTGAATAATTTAGGACTAGCGGTCTACGAGCAGTACTTC
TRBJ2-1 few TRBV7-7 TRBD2 CASSPRLAGGFSSYNEQFF TGTGCCAGCAGCCCCCGACTAGCGGGAGGATTTAGCTCCTACAATGAGCAGTTCTTC
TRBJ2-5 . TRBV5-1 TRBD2 CASSNQAGGRETQYF TGCGCCAGCAGCAACCAAGCGGGGGGCAGAGAGACCCAGTACTTC
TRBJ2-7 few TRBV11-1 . CASSIGLTGSYNEQYF TGTGCCAGCAGTATAGGGCTCACCGGCTCCTACAATGAGCAGTACTTC
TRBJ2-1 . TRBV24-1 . CATSDLADNEQFF TGTGCCACCAGTGACTTAGCGGACAATGAGCAGTTCTTC
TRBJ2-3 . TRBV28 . CASRMDPSTDTQYF TGTGCCAGCAGAATGGACCCTAGCACAGATACGCAGTATTTT
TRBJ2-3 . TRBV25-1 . CASSTEGITDTQYF TGTGCCAGCAGTACCGAAGGAATCACAGATACGCAGTATTTT
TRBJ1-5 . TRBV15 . CATKGYSNQPQHF TGTGCCACCAAGGGGTATAGCAATCAGCCCCAGCATTTT
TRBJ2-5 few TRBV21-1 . CASSNHPSCRGETQYF TGTGCCAGCAGCAATCACCCGTCGTGCAGGGGAGAGACCCAGTACTTC
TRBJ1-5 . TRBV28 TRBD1 CATTPGGKYSNQPQHF TGTGCCACCACCCCAGGGGGCAAATATAGCAATCAGCCCCAGCATTTT
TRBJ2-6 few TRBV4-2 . CASSQDAAGGKFSGANVLTF TGTGCCAGCAGCCAAGATGCGGCAGGGGGGAAATTCTCTGGGGCCAACGTCCTGACTTTC
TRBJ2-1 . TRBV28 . CASRLGRQSSYNEQFF TGTGCCAGCAGGTTAGGGCGACAGAGCTCCTACAATGAGCAGTTCTTC
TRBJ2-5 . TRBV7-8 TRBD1 CASSLDLGDRGQETQYF TGTGCCAGCAGCTTGGACCTGGGGGACAGGGGCCAAGAGACCCAGTACTTC
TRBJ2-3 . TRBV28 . CASSLRTGNTDTQYF TGTGCCAGCAGTTTAAGAACGGGGAACACAGATACGCAGTATTTT
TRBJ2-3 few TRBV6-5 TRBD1 CASSYAMDRVSDTQYF TGTGCCAGCAGTTACGCGATGGACAGGGTCTCAGATACGCAGTATTTT
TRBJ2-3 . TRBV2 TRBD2 CASKSGLAGKDTDTQYF TGTGCCAGCAAATCTGGACTAGCGGGAAAGGATACAGATACGCAGTATTTT
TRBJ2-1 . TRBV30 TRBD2 CAWSSTILADYNEQFF TGTGCCTGGAGCTCCACCATCCTAGCGGACTACAATGAGCAGTTCTTC
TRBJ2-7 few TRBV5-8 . CASSRTGQGYEQYF TGTGCCAGCAGCCGTACAGGGCAGGGGTACGAGCAGTACTTC
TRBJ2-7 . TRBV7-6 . CASSGSPRNEQYF TGTGCCAGCAGTGGGTCGCCGAGAAATGAGCAGTACTTC
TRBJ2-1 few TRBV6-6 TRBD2 CASREGLAGDEQFF TGTGCCAGCAGGGAAGGACTAGCGGGGGATGAGCAGTTCTTC
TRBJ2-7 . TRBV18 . CASSPADFAGGKYF TGTGCCAGCTCACCAGCGGACTTTGCTGGGGGCAAGTACTTC
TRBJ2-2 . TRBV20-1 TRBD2 CSAPGGSGTGELFF TGCAGTGCTCCGGGGGGGAGCGGCACCGGGGAGCTGTTTTTT
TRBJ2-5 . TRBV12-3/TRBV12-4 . CASSRGSAVAEQYF TGTGCCAGCAGTAGGGGCTCAGCGGTTGCGGAGCAGTACTTC
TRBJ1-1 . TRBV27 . CASSLPPEAFF TGTGCCAGCAGTTTACCACCTGAAGCTTTCTTT
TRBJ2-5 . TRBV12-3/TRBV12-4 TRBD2 CASSQLAGATYQETQYF TGTGCCAGCAGCCAACTAGCGGGGGCAACTTACCAAGAGACCCAGTACTTC
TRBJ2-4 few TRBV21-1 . CASTLRGLGKNIQYF TGTGCCAGCACCCTCAGGGGGTTGGGCAAAAACATTCAGTACTTC